Sequencing of this T cell receptor (beta chain) was carried out in a study of T cell responses to AZD1222 COVID-19 vaccine. Study-wide results and limits: Unmutated variant regions are reportedly targeted by nearly half of spike-specific TCRs. Mostly white British, mostly female donors; authors suggested clonal diversity may be underestimated. Two AZD1222 doses significantly raised spike-specific TCR breadth and depth over controls. Spike as a whole was targeted by vaccine-associated CD4 TCRs, dominant at 160-218 and 743-854.

Assay: immunoSEQ multiplex PCR; the TCRdb copy retains only in-frame clones and omits some. The sample contains 150,000 to 200,000 clones, around 94% of which appear only once. In the case of this clone: Its specificity is unknown.

The sample was peripheral blood, taken 28 days after the second dose of the MenACWY control vaccine. This receptor was identified in an adult who received the MenACWY meningococcal vaccine as a control.

The CDR3 bases are TGTGCCAGCAGTTTAGCCCTGACCCGACTAGCGGGCCTCTCCTACGAGCAGTACTTC. Protein sequence: CASSLALTRLAGLSYEQYF. This chain uses TRBV28 with TRBJ2-7, with 10 bases lining up with TRBD2. CDR3 size: 19 residues. CDR1 is MDHEN and CDR2 is SYDVKM in the germline V gene. The ends lost 2 bases at V and 0 bases at J; junction bases unmatched: 13.